Below, one T cell receptor beta chain is given with its context. This specimen belongs to a study of cytomegalovirus exposure and HLA in healthy donors. Study in general: Some 90 million unique TCRs from HLA-typed donors were held in an early data release.

Primers for the PCR totalled 60 Vbeta and 13 Jbeta. As processed by the authors: The authors later counted 65 million to 90 million unique TCR beta chains, approximately 12 million of them shared. TCRdb's copy holds only in-frame clones and misses some; the assay was immunoSEQ multiplex PCR. V and J calls and clone size are copied from that table; D and trimming were computed from the DNA. This repertoire shows some 150,000 clones, over 60% found once; its top ten account for 3%. J lost 2 bases, V lost 3 bases, and 5 bases had no gene match. CDR1 and CDR2 (germline): LNHDA, SQIVND (reference sequence). The CDR3 loop spans 17 amino acids.

The source is a man aged 35 to 55 in good health and CMV-seropositive. The sequenced material came from PBMCs. The J gene is TRBJ1-5, the V gene TRBV19, with 12 bases lining up with TRBD1. The CDR3 DNA follows: TGTGCCAGTAGTATCGGGGACAGGGGGCTTGGCAATCAGCCCCAGCATTTT. Residues: CASSIGDRGLGNQPQHF. The complete variable domain, with remaining parts taken from reference TRBV19 and TRBJ1-5, reads DGGITQSPKYLFRKEGQNVTLSCEQNLNHDAMYWYRQDPGQGLRLIYYSQIVNDFQKGDIAEGYSVSREKKESFPLTVTSAQKNPTAFYLCASSIGDRGLGNQPQHFGDGTRLSIL.